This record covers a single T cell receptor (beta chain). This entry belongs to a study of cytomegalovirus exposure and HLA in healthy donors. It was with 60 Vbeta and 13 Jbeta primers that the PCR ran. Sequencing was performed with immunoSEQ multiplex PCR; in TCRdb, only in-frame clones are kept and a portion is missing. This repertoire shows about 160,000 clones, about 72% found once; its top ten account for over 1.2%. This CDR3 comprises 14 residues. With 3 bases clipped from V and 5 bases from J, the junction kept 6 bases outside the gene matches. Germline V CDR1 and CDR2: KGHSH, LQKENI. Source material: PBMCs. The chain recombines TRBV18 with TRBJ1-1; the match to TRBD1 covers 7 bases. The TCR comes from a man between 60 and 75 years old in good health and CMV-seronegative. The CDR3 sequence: CASSPRQGSTEAFF. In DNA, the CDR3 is TGTGCCAGCTCACCCCGACAGGGAAGTACTGAAGCTTTCTTT. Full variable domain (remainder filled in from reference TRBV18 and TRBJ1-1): NAGVMQNPRHLVRRRGQEARLRCSPMKGHSHVYWYRQLPEEGLKFMVYLQKENIIDESGMPKERFSAEFPKEGPSILRIQQVVRGDSAAYFCASSPRQGSTEAFFGQGTRLTVV.